The entry below describes one T cell receptor (beta chain). The data were taken from a study of blood T cell repertoires in COVID-19. In the study overall: The United States, Italy and Spain supplied acute and convalescent COVID-19 samples. Sources were T cells, B-cell-depleted T cells, or PBMCs; the material itself was cDNA or gDNA.

The CDR3 runs 15 residues. Between the trimmed V and J ends, which lost 3 bases and 0 bases, there was a span of 13 bases. Germline values: CDR1 SQVTM, CDR2 ANQGSEA. As handled by the study authors: Amplification of reference gene primers provided the estimated nucleated cell counts. TCRdb's copy holds only in-frame clones and misses some; the assay was immunoSEQ multiplex PCR. The V and J calls and clone size are taken from that table; D and trimming were inferred from the DNA. The repertoire consists of 200,000 to 250,000 clones, with roughly 94% occurring once and the leading ten covering approximately 1.2%.

The chain has TRBV29-1 and TRBJ2-3; perhaps TRBD1 as D (6 bases). The sample was peripheral blood. The receptor was derived from a man between 25 and 39 years old with acute or convalescent COVID-19. CDR3 sequence (DNA): TGCAGCGTTGAGCCGAGGACAGTTAGCACAGATACGCAGTATTTT. Translation gives CSVEPRTVSTDTQYF.